This TCR beta chain is drawn from a study of blood T cell repertoires in COVID-19. Unmatched junction bases numbered 8, after V lost 2 bases and J lost 3 bases. The CDR3 runs 17 residues. Germline V lookup: CDR1 MDHEN, CDR2 SYDVKM. This clone came up a few times. The data were produced by immunoSEQ multiplex PCR, yet TCRdb's version contains in-frame clones alone and is incomplete. The sample has approximately 470,000 clones; around 90% are singletons. Source material: PBMCs or T cells enriched from blood (not recorded which). This TCR was recovered from a young woman who had recovered from COVID-19. The chain is built from TRBV28 and TRBJ1-3; TRBD1 matches at 9 bases. The DNA for the CDR3 is TGTGCCAGCAGTTTAGGCGGACAGGGGACGAGTGGAAACACCATATATTTT. Protein: CASSLGGQGTSGNTIYF.